The clone carrying this TCR beta chain was picked up a small number of times. Its specificity is unknown. This entry comes from a study of blood T cells in healthy people across ages. Overall study context: Through template switching, about one barcoded beta molecule was captured per two T cells, as measured in model experiments.

Germline CDR1 reads DFQATT; CDR2 reads SNEGSKA (reference sequence). V was clipped by 6 bases and J by 1 base; unmatched bases: 5. This CDR3 has 14 residues. General study points: PBMCs went unsorted, and a conclusive naive versus antigen-experienced comparison was therefore prevented. In older individuals, TCR beta diversity per million T cells was lower, falling roughly linearly with age.

Next came a second PCR, run for 7 to 11 cycles, which used a sample-barcoded 5' primer along with a J-beta primer mix. TCRdb re-called the 5' RACE reads through MiXCR, storing one row per CDR3 protein. The top ten hold 15% of the sample, which has approximately 700,000 distinct CDR3 sequences, 32% seen once. The sample comprised blood. This chain links TRBV20-1 with TRBJ2-2, with 7 positions matching TRBD1. This clonotype was sampled from a woman of 80 years or more in good health. CDR3 nucleotide sequence: TGCAGTGCCACCGGGACAGAGAACACCGGGGAGCTGTTTTTT. Translation: CSATGTENTGELFF.